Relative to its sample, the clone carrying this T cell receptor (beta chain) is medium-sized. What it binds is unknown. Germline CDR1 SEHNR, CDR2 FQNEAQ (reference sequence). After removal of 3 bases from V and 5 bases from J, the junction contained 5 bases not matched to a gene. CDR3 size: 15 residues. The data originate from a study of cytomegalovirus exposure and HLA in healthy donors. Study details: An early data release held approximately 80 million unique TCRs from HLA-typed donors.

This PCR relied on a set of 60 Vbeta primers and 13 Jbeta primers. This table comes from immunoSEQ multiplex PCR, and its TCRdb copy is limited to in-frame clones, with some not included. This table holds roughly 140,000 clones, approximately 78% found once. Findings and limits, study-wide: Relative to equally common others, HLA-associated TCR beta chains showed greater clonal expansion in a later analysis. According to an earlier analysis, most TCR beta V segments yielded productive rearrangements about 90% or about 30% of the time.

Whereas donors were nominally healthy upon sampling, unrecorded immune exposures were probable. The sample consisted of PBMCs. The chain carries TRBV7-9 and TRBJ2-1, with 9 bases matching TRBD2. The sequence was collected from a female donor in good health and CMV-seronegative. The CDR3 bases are TGTGCCAGCAGCTTTCTAGCGGGGCCCCACAATGAGCAGTTCTTC. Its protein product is CASSFLAGPHNEQFF. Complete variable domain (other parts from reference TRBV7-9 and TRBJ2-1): DTGVSQNPRHKITKRGQNVTFRCDPISEHNRLYWYRQTLGQGPEFLTYFQNEAQLEKSRLLSDRFSAERPKGSFSTLEIQRTEQGDSAMYLCASSFLAGPHNEQFFGPGTRLTVL.